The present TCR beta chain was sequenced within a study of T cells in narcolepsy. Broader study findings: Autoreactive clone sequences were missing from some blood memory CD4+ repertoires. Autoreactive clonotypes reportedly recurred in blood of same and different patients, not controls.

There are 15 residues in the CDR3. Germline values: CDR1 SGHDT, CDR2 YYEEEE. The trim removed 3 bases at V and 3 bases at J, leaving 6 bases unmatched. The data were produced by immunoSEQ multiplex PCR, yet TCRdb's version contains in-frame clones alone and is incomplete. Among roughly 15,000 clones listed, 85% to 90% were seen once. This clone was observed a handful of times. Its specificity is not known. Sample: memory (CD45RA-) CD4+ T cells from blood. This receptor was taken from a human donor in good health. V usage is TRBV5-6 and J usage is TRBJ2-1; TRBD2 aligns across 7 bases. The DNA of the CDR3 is TGTGCCAGCAGCTGGGGACTAACCCGCTACAATGAGCAGTTCTTC. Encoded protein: CASSWGLTRYNEQFF.